This TCR beta chain was obtained from a study of neurological immune-mediated disorders. The germline V and J ends were trimmed by 4 bases and 11 bases, with 24 bases remaining between them. The CDR3 extends over 16 amino acids. CDR1 is SGHRS, CDR2 YFSETQ, per germline. TCRdb ran MiXCR on the 5' RACE reads and lists one entry per CDR3 protein. The repertoire holds about 65,000 distinct CDR3 sequences, with over 4% as singletons. This clonotype was picked up a small number of times. Its specificity is unknown. General study findings and limits: Patients with HTLV-1-associated myelopathy had the highest level of TCR clonal expansion, whereas patients with multiple sclerosis had the lowest level, falling beneath the level found in healthy controls. The study found no CDR3 amino acid sequences shared by expanded clones across subjects, suggesting private repertoires in all groups.

The receptor comes from a middle-aged man with multiple sclerosis. Material for sequencing was PBMCs. This chain joins TRBV5-1 and TRBJ1-4; weak D call: TRBD1 (5 bases). CDR3 DNA sequence: TGCGCCAGCAGCCTCTCCCCCGGGACGGGGAATTCGAAACTGTTTTTT. As protein: CASSLSPGTGNSKLFF.